Ten or more counts support the clone carrying this T cell receptor (beta chain). What it binds is not known. This record belongs to a study of Graves' ophthalmopathy and Graves' hyperthyroidism. The sequenced template was RNA, covering the TCR beta CDR3 region. Amplification began with first-round RT-PCR using HTBI primers, then second-round multiplex PCR was performed. TCRdb redid the calling of the multiplex PCR reads with MiXCR, one entry per CDR3 protein. The repertoire holds around 670,000 distinct CDR3 sequences, with roughly 41% as singletons. General study findings and limits: Ophthalmopathy cases were distinguished from stable hyperthyroidism by a 13-signature model, reaching approximately 88% sensitivity and around 80% specificity. In blood appeared most of the expanded thyroid clonotypes whose frequency exceeded 0.001.

CDR3 length: 15 amino acids. CDR1 is SNHLY, CDR2 FYNNEI, per germline. Between the trimmed V and J ends, which lost 2 bases and 5 bases, there was a span of 12 bases. Donors with ophthalmopathy: moderate-to-severe activity, CAS ≥3, NOSPECS ≥4, duration under 3 months. No donor had other autoimmune disease, uncontrolled infection, pregnancy or lactation. The sequencing input was peripheral blood. The sequence came from an adult man with Graves' ophthalmopathy. The genes are TRBV2 and TRBJ1-4; a weak D match, TRBD1 (5 bases). In nucleotides, the CDR3 is TGTGCCAGCAGTGAACCGGGACGGGCGAATGAAAAACTGTTTTTT. Its protein product is CASSEPGRANEKLFF.